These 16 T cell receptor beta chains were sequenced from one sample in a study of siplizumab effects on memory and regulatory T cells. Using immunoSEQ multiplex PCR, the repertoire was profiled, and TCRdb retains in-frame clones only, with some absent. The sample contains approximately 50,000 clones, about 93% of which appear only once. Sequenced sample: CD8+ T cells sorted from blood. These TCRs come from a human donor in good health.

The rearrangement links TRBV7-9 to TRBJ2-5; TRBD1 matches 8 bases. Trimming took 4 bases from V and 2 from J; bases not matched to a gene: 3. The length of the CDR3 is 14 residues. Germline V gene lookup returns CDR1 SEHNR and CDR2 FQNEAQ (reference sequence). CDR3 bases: TGTGCCAGCAGCTCGCAGGGGGCACAAGAGACCCAGTACTTC. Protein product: CASSSQGAQETQYF. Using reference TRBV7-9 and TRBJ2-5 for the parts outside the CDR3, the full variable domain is DTGVSQNPRHKITKRGQNVTFRCDPISEHNRLYWYRQTLGQGPEFLTYFQNEAQLEKSRLLSDRFSAERPKGSFSTLEIQRTEQGDSAMYLCASSSQGAQETQYFGPGTRLLVL.

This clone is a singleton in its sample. The CDR3 nucleotides read TGCGCCAGCAGTCAAACGCCCCACAGGGGCTCACAATCTCGCGCAAACCTTTGCCCCTATGGCTACACCTTC. This gives the protein CASSQTPHRGSQSRANLCPYGYTF. The chain combines TRBV23-1 with TRBJ1-2; 7 nucleotides align to TRBD1. TRBV23-1 is an open reading frame, and its role is uncertain. V shed 2 bases, J shed 4 bases, and the junction held 34 bases outside the gene matches. The CDR3 covers 24 residues.

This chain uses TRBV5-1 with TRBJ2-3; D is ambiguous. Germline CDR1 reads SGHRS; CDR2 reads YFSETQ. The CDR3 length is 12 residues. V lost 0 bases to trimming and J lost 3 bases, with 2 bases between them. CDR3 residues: CASSLATDTQYF. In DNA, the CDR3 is TGCGCCAGCAGCTTGGCGACAGATACGCAGTATTTT.

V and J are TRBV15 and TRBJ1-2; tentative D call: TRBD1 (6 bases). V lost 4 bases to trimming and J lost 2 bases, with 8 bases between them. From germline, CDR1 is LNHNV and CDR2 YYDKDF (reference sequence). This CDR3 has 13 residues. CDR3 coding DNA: TGTGCCACCAGCACAGGGGAGAACTATGGCTACACCTTC. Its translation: CATSTGENYGYTF.

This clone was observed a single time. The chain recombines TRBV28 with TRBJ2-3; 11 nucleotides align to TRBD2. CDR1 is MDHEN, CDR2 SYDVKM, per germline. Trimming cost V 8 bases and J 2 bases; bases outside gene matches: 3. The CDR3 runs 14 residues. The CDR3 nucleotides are TGTGCCAGCGGGACTAGCGGAAACACAGATACGCAGTATTTT. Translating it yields CASGTSGNTDTQYF. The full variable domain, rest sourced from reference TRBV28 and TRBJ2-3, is DVKVTQSSRYLVKRTGEKVFLECVQDMDHENMFWYRQDPGLGLRLIYFSYDVKMKEKGDIPEGYSVSREKKERFSLILESASTNQTSMYLCASGTSGNTDTQYFGPGTRLTVL.

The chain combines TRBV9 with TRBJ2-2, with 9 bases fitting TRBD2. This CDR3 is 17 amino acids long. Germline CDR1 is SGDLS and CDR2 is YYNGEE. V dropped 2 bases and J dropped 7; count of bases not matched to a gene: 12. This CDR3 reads CASSVGLREGLGGELFF. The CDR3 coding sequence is TGTGCCAGCAGCGTGGGTTTGCGGGAGGGCCTGGGCGGGGAGCTGTTTTTT.

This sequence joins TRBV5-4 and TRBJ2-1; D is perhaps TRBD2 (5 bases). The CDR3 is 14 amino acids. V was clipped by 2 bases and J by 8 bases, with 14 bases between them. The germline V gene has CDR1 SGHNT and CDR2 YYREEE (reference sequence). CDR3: CASSFGRETDEQFF. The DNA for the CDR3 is TGTGCCAGCAGCTTCGGAAGGGAGACCGATGAGCAGTTCTTC.

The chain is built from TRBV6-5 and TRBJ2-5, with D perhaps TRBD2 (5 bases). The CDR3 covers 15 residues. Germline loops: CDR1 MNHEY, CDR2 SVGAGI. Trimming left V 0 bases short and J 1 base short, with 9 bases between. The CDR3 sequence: CASSYSPSGQETQYF. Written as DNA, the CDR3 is TGTGCCAGCAGTTACTCGCCCAGCGGCCAAGAGACCCAGTACTTC.

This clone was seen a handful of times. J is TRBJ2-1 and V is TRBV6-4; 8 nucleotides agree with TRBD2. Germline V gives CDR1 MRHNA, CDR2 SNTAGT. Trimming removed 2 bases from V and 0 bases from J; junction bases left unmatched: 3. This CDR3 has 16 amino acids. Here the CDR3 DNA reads TGTGCCAGCAGTGACACCGGGACTAGCTCCTACAATGAGCAGTTCTTC. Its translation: CASSDTGTSSYNEQFF.

Here the CDR3 DNA reads TGTGCCATCAGTGAGTCAGGGGGGAGAAACGGCTACACCTTC. Protein product: CAISESGGRNGYTF. The chain has TRBV10-3 and TRBJ1-2; a weak D match, TRBD1 (6 bases). V lost 0 bases, J lost 8 bases, and 13 bases lay in between. The length of the CDR3 is 14 residues. CDR1 is ENHRY, CDR2 SYGVKD, per germline.

The CDR3 DNA is TGTGCCAGCAGTTTATATCCCCAGGACAGGGGGCATCAGCCCCAGCATTTT. Amino acids: CASSLYPQDRGHQPQHF. The chain joins TRBV27 to TRBJ1-5; 11 bases match TRBD1. The ends lost 1 base at V and 5 bases at J; junction bases unmatched: 7. Germline V gives CDR1 MNHEY, CDR2 SMNVEV (reference sequence). This CDR3 has 17 residues.

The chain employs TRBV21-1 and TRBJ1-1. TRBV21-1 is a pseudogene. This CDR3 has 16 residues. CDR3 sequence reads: CASSKVRHRGDTEAFF. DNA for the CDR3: TGTGCCAGCAGCAAAGTAAGGCATAGGGGGGACACTGAAGCTTTCTTT.

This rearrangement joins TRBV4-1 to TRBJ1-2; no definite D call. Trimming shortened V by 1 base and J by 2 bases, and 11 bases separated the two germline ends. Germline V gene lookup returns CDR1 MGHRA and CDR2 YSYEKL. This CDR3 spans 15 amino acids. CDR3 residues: CASSQGPGGNYGYTF. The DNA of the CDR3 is TGCGCCAGCAGCCAAGGCCCAGGAGGAAACTATGGCTACACCTTC.

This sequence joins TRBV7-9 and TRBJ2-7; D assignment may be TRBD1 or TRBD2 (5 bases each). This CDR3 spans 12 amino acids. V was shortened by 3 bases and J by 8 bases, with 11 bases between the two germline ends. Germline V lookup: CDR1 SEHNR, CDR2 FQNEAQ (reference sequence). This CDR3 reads CASSFSGAQQYF. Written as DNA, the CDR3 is TGTGCCAGCAGCTTCTCCGGGGCCCAGCAGTACTTC. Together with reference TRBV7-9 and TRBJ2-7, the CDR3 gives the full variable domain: DTGVSQNPRHKITKRGQNVTFRCDPISEHNRLYWYRQTLGQGPEFLTYFQNEAQLEKSRLLSDRFSAERPKGSFSTLEIQRTEQGDSAMYLCASSFSGAQQYFGPGTRLTVT.

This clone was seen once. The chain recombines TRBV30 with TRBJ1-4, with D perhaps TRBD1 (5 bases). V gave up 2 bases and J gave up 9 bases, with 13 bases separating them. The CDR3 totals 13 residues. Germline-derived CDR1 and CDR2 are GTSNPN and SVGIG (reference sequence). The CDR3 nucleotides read TGTGCCTGGAGTCGAGAGGACATGAAAAAACTGTTTTTT. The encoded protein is CAWSREDMKKLFF. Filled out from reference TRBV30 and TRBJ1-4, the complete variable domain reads SQTIHQWPATLVQPVGSPLSLECTVEGTSNPNLYWYRQAAGRGLQLLFYSVGIGQISSEVPQNLSASRPQDRQFILSSKKLLLSDSGFYLCAWSREDMKKLFFGSGTQLSVL.

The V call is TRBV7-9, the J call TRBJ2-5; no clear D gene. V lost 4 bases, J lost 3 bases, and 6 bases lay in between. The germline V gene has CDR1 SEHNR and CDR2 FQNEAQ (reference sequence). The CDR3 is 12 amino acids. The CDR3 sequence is CASSSAKETQYF. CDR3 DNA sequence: TGTGCCAGCAGCTCGGCTAAAGAGACCCAGTACTTC.